This is a list of T cell receptor beta chains from one sample in a study of blood T cell repertoires in COVID-19. TCRdb's copy holds only in-frame clones and misses some; the assay was immunoSEQ multiplex PCR. The table lists a few hundred thousand clones, roughly 86% of them singletons. Sequenced sample: PBMCs or T cells enriched from blood (not recorded which). Receptors originate from a woman between 50 and 59 years old who had been exposed to COVID-19. CDR3s include the opening cysteine and the closing phenylalanine or tryptophan. A D gene is named only where the DNA matches it firmly. Not every row has a clone size; where given, it reads once, few, many or a size class.

size: NA; D: TRBD2; V: TRBV5-1; J: TRBJ2-7; CDR3: CASSFSTGTSAGEQYF; DNA: TGCGCCAGCAGCTTCTCGACCGGGACTAGTGCGGGCGAGCAGTACTTC
size: NA; D: TRBD1; V: TRBV4-1; J: TRBJ2-7; CDR3: CASSHQGTGYEQYF; DNA: TGCGCCAGCAGCCACCAAGGGACAGGCTACGAGCAGTACTTC
size: NA; D: NA; V: TRBV7-6; J: TRBJ2-5; CDR3: CASSLAAFGTRGRETQYF; DNA: TGTGCCAGCAGCTTAGCGGCCTTTGGGACTAGGGGGCGAGAGACCCAGTACTTC
size: NA; D: TRBD1; V: TRBV5-5; J: TRBJ2-2; CDR3: CASSAHPGQVDTGELFF; DNA: TGTGCCAGCAGCGCCCACCCGGGACAGGTAGACACCGGGGAGCTGTTTTTT
size: NA; D: TRBD1; V: TRBV5-4; J: TRBJ1-2; CDR3: CASSLPSGGYGYTF; DNA: TGTGCCAGCAGCTTACCCTCAGGGGGCTATGGCTACACCTTC
size: NA; D: NA; V: TRBV23-1; J: TRBJ1-5; CDR3: CASSQPGGGVGNQPQHF; DNA: TGCGCCAGCAGTCAACCCGGTGGGGGGGTAGGCAATCAGCCCCAGCATTTT
size: NA; D: TRBD1; V: TRBV7-2; J: TRBJ2-7; CDR3: CASRNGTGAYEQYF; DNA: TGTGCCAGCAGGAATGGGACAGGAGCCTACGAGCAGTACTTC
size: NA; D: TRBD2; V: TRBV28; J: TRBJ2-7; CDR3: CASSPTLAGGDEQYF; DNA: TGTGCCAGCAGCCCGACACTAGCGGGGGGTGACGAGCAGTACTTC
size: few; D: TRBD1; V: TRBV19; J: TRBJ1-6; CDR3: CASNSDRGPSPLHF; DNA: TGTGCCAGTAACTCGGACAGGGGCCCTTCACCCCTCCACTTT
size: NA; D: NA; V: TRBV7-2; J: TRBJ2-3; CDR3: CASSPQVTDTDTQYF; DNA: TGTGCCAGCAGCCCCCAGGTGACAGACACAGATACGCAGTATTTT
size: few; D: TRBD1; V: TRBV28; J: TRBJ2-7; CDR3: CASSVGQTYEQYF; DNA: TGTGCCAGCAGTGTGGGACAGACCTACGAGCAGTACTTC
size: NA; D: NA; V: TRBV12-3/TRBV12-4; J: TRBJ2-1; CDR3: CASKITQAGEQFF; DNA: TGTGCCAGCAAGATTACCCAGGCAGGTGAGCAGTTCTTC
size: NA; D: TRBD1; V: TRBV6-5; J: TRBJ1-2; CDR3: CASSRQGLNYGYTF; DNA: TGTGCCAGCAGTCGACAGGGGCTCAACTATGGCTACACCTTC
size: once; D: TRBD2; V: TRBV7-2; J: TRBJ2-7; CDR3: CASSRTGGFVYEQYF; DNA: TGTGCCAGCAGCCGGACGGGGGGGTTTGTGTACGAGCAGTACTTC
size: NA; D: NA; V: TRBV15; J: TRBJ1-6; CDR3: CATSTGNSPLHF; DNA: TGTGCCACCAGCACAGGGAATTCACCCCTCCACTTT
size: few; D: NA; V: TRBV7-9; J: TRBJ1-3; CDR3: CASSLAHQGSGNTIYF; DNA: TGTGCCAGCAGCTTAGCGCACCAGGGTTCAGGAAACACCATATATTTT
size: NA; D: TRBD2; V: TRBV6-1; J: TRBJ2-5; CDR3: CASSEYGELAGIKGTQYF; DNA: TGTGCCAGCAGTGAATACGGTGAACTAGCGGGGATAAAGGGGACCCAGTACTTC
size: NA; D: NA; V: TRBV28; J: TRBJ2-1; CDR3: CASSYGGSYNEQFF; DNA: TGTGCCAGCAGTTACGGGGGCTCCTACAATGAGCAGTTCTTC
size: once; D: NA; V: TRBV11-2; J: TRBJ1-5; CDR3: CASSLGGSPAGQPQHF; DNA: TGTGCCAGCAGCTTAGGCGGGAGCCCGGCGGGGCAGCCCCAGCATTTT
size: NA; D: TRBD1; V: TRBV18; J: TRBJ1-2; CDR3: CASSTGTGEYGYTF; DNA: TGTGCCAGCTCAACCGGGACAGGGGAATATGGCTACACCTTC
size: NA; D: TRBD1; V: TRBV2; J: TRBJ1-6; CDR3: CASNPGQGLSPLHF; DNA: TGTGCCAGCAACCCGGGACAGGGTCTATCACCCCTCCACTTT
size: NA; D: NA; V: TRBV13; J: TRBJ2-5; CDR3: CASSLGTSLAETQYF; DNA: TGTGCCAGCAGCTTAGGTACTTCCCTCGCGGAGACCCAGTACTTC